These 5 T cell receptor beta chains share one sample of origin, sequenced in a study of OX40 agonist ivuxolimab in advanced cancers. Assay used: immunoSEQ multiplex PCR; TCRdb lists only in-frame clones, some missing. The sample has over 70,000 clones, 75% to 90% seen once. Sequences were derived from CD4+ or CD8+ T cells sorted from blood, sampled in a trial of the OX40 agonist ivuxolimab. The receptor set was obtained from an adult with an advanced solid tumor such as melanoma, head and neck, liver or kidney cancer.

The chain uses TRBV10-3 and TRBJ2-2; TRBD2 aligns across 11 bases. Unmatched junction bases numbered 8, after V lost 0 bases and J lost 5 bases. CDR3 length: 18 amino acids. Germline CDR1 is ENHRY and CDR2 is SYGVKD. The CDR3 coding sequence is TGTGCCATCAGTGAGTCTCTAGCGGGAGGCTTTGGGACCGGGGAGCTGTTTTTT. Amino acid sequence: CAISESLAGGFGTGELFF.

CDR3 nucleotide sequence: TGCGCCAGCAGCCAAGATCGGGTGGCCGGGGAGCTGTTTTTT. Protein: CASSQDRVAGELFF. This chain joins TRBV4-1 and TRBJ2-2; D gene ambiguous. V shed 0 bases and J shed 6 bases, with 8 bases lying between them. The CDR3 consists of 14 residues. Germline loops: CDR1 MGHRA, CDR2 YSYEKL.

CDR3 coding DNA: TGTGCCAGCAGTCCCCTAGCGGGGCTCACAGATACGCAGTATTTT. This sequence encodes CASSPLAGLTDTQYF. The V call is TRBV27, the J call TRBJ2-3, with 9 nucleotides matching TRBD2. Per germline, CDR1 MNHEY and CDR2 SMNVEV (reference sequence). The CDR3 totals 15 residues. V was clipped by 5 bases and J by 2 bases; unmatched bases: 5.

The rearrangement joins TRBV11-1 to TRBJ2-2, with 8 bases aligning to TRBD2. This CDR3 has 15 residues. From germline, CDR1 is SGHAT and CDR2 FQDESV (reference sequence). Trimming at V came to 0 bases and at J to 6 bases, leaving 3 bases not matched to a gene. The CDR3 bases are TGTGCCAGCAGCTTAGCGGGAGCGGGGGCCGGGGAGCTGTTTTTT. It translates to CASSLAGAGAGELFF.

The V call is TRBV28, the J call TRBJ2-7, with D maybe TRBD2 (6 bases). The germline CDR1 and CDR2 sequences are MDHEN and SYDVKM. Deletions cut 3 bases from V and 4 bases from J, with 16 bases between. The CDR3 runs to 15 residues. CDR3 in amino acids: CASSFSGLLRYEQYF. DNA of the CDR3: TGTGCCAGCAGTTTTTCGGGACTTTTACGTTACGAGCAGTACTTC. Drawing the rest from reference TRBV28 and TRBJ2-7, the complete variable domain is DVKVTQSSRYLVKRTGEKVFLECVQDMDHENMFWYRQDPGLGLRLIYFSYDVKMKEKGDIPEGYSVSREKKERFSLILESASTNQTSMYLCASSFSGLLRYEQYFGPGTRLTVT.